These 14 T cell receptor beta chains came from one sample sequenced in a study of OX40 agonist ivuxolimab in advanced cancers. Measured with immunoSEQ multiplex PCR; TCRdb has only the in-frame clones, and not every one. The sample contains tens of thousands of clones, 91% of which appear only once. Material: CD4+ or CD8+ T cells sorted from blood, obtained in a trial of the OX40 agonist ivuxolimab. The source of these receptors is an adult with an advanced solid tumor such as melanoma, head and neck, liver or kidney cancer.

This clone was recorded once. This chain links TRBV20-1 with TRBJ1-2; D is undetermined. V shed 5 bases and J shed 5 bases, with 6 bases lying between them. This CDR3 spans 10 amino acids. Germline V gene lookup returns CDR1 DFQATT and CDR2 SNEGSKA (reference sequence). The CDR3 nucleotides read TGCAGTGCTCGCTCATATGGCTACACCTTC. This gives the protein CSARSYGYTF.

The CDR3 coding sequence is TGTGCCAGCAGTTTAGAACAGAGCACAGATACGCAGTATTTT. It encodes CASSLEQSTDTQYF. The chain employs TRBV28 and TRBJ2-3; D unresolved. The germline V gene encodes CDR1 MDHEN and CDR2 SYDVKM. V was cut by 2 bases and J by 0 bases, with 6 bases left in between. The CDR3 contains 14 residues.

The chain combines TRBV5-6 with TRBJ2-5; 11 bases line up with TRBD2. The V segment lost 3 bases and the J segment 6 bases; nucleotides outside the gene matches: 7. The CDR3 loop spans 15 amino acids. Germline CDR1 and CDR2: SGHDT and YYEEEE. CDR3 region: CASSSIAGGQKTQYF. The CDR3 DNA reads TGTGCCAGCAGCTCCATAGCGGGAGGGCAGAAGACCCAGTACTTC. Supplemented by reference TRBV5-6 and TRBJ2-5, the full variable domain reads DAGVTQSPTHLIKTRGQQVTLRCSPKSGHDTVSWYQQALGQGPQFIFQYYEEEERQRGNFPDRFSGHQFPNYSSELNVNALLLGDSALYLCASSSIAGGQKTQYFGPGTRLLVL.

V gene TRBV9 combines with J gene TRBJ1-5; D is unresolved. The length of the CDR3 is 13 residues. V gave up 3 bases and J gave up 0 bases, with 4 bases separating them. The germline gives CDR1 SGDLS, CDR2 YYNGEE. This chain's CDR3 is CASSESSNQPQHF. CDR3 nucleotides: TGTGCCAGCAGCGAATCTAGCAATCAGCCCCAGCATTTT. The full variable domain, its missing parts supplied by reference TRBV9 and TRBJ1-5, is DSGVTQTPKHLITATGQRVTLRCSPRSGDLSVYWYQQSLDQGLQFLIQYYNGEERAKGNILERFSAQQFPDLHSELNLSSLELGDSALYFCASSESSNQPQHFGDGTRLSIL.

The chain has TRBV7-8 and TRBJ2-1, with D uncertain. Germline values: CDR1 SGHVS, CDR2 FQNEAQ. The CDR3 contains 13 residues. V was cut by 1 base and J by 5 bases, with 6 bases left in between. The CDR3 coding sequence is TGTGCCAGCAGCTTAGGGGCCAACAATGAGCAGTTCTTC. Protein sequence: CASSLGANNEQFF. The entire variable domain, with the rest obtained from reference TRBV7-8 and TRBJ2-1, is as follows: GAGVSQSPRYKVAKRGQDVALRCDPISGHVSLFWYQQALGQGPEFLTYFQNEAQLDKSGLPSDRFFAERPEGSVSTLKIQRTQQEDSAVYLCASSLGANNEQFFGPGTRLTVL.

The chain joins TRBV10-3 to TRBJ2-3, with 14 bases aligning to TRBD2. Germline trimming cut 10 bases from V and 5 bases from J; bases unmatched to any gene: 8. Germline values: CDR1 ENHRY, CDR2 SYGVKD. The CDR3 totals 15 residues. CDR3 residues: CATKTSGRAIDTQYF. The CDR3, as DNA: TGTGCCACTAAGACTAGCGGGAGGGCCATAGATACGCAGTATTTT.

This clone was counted once. The J gene is TRBJ1-5, the V gene TRBV30, with D possibly TRBD1 on 5 matching bases. Germline CDR1 reads GTSNPN; CDR2 reads SVGIG (reference sequence). V was shortened by 2 bases and J by 3 bases, with 14 bases between the two germline ends. This CDR3 is built from 15 residues. This CDR3 is CAWSLPDSTNQPQHF. The CDR3 region has the DNA TGTGCCTGGAGTCTCCCCGACAGTACCAATCAGCCCCAGCATTTT.

The chain recombines TRBV13 with TRBJ1-1; the D gene is possibly TRBD1 (5 bases). The CDR3 spans 15 residues. V was cut by 2 bases and J by 3 bases, with 13 bases left in between. Germline-derived CDR1 and CDR2 are PRHDT and FYEKMQ (reference sequence). In DNA, the CDR3 is TGTGCCAGCAGCTTACACCAGGGCCGGGACACTGAAGCTTTCTTT. As protein: CASSLHQGRDTEAFF.

In this sample, this clone turned up once. The J gene is TRBJ2-5, the V gene TRBV7-8; 11 positions agree with TRBD1. V shed 0 bases, J shed 6 bases, and the junction held 12 bases outside the gene matches. Per germline, CDR1 SGHVS and CDR2 FQNEAQ. The CDR3 is made up of 18 amino acids. CDR3 in amino acids: CASSLADWGQGVAKTQYF. CDR3 sequence (DNA): TGTGCCAGCAGCTTAGCGGATTGGGGACAGGGGGTTGCGAAGACCCAGTACTTC.

The chain employs TRBV27 and TRBJ2-1; D is ambiguous. From germline, CDR1 is MNHEY and CDR2 SMNVEV (reference sequence). The V end was cut by 7 bases, the J end by 4 bases, with 14 bases between. The CDR3 loop spans 14 amino acids. CDR3: CASTALAMYNEQFF. DNA for the CDR3: TGTGCCAGCACTGCCCTTGCCATGTACAATGAGCAGTTCTTC.

The chain employs TRBV19 and TRBJ1-1; D not certain. The CDR3 length is 12 residues. V shed 6 bases and J shed 4 bases, with 9 bases lying between them. CDR1 LNHDA and CDR2 SQIVND come from the germline V gene (reference sequence). CDR3 loop: CASRDRGTEAFF. The DNA for the CDR3 is TGTGCCAGTAGGGACCGCGGCACTGAAGCTTTCTTT.

J is TRBJ2-3 and V is TRBV19, with D possibly being TRBD2 (5 bases). CDR3 length equals 15 residues. Germline CDR1 LNHDA, CDR2 SQIVND (reference sequence). V was trimmed by 5 bases and J by 10 bases, leaving 22 bases between them. The CDR3 region has the DNA TGTGCCAGTAGTCCTGCTCCCTCTAGCATTGGCGCGCAGTATTTT. Translation gives CASSPAPSSIGAQYF.

The V and J genes are TRBV29-1 and TRBJ2-1; 7 bases map to TRBD1. V lost 5 bases, J lost 2 bases, and 3 bases stayed unmatched. The CDR3 totals 13 residues. Germline CDR1 and CDR2: SQVTM and ANQGSEA. This CDR3 is CSVRQGAYNEQFF. The CDR3 DNA reads as TGCAGCGTTCGCCAGGGGGCCTACAATGAGCAGTTCTTC.

This clone was counted many times. The chain combines TRBV4-3 with TRBJ1-4; D call uncertain. V was pared by 1 base and J by 5 bases, with 20 bases between. The germline gives CDR1 LGHNA, CDR2 YSLEER. The CDR3 is 18 residues long. The CDR3 is CASSQGATTTGSNEKLFF. CDR3 DNA: TGCGCCAGCAGCCAAGGGGCTACGACGACCGGATCGAATGAAAAACTGTTTTTT.